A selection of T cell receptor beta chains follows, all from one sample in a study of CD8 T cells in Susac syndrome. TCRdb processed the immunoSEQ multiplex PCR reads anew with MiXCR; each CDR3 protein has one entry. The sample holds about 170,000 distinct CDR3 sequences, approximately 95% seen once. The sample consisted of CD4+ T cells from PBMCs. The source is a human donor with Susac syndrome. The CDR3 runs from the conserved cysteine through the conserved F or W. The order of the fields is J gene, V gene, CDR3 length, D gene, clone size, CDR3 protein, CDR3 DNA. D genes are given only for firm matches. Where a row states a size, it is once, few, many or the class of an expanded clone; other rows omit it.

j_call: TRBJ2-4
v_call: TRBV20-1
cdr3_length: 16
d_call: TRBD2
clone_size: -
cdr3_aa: CSASGRGLAGQNIQYF
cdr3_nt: TGCAGTGCTAGTGGCCGGGGGCTAGCGGGCCAAAACATTCAGTACTTC

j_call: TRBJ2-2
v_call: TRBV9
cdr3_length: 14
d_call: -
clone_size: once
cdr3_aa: CASSVVANTGELFF
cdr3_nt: TGTGCCAGCAGCGTAGTGGCGAACACCGGGGAGCTGTTTTTT

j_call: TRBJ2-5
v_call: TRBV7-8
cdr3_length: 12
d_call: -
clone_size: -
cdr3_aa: CASRALGETQYF
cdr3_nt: TGTGCCAGCAGGGCCCTGGGGGAGACCCAGTACTTC

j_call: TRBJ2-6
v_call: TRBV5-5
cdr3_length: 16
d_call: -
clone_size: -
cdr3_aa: CASSGRLPPGANVLTF
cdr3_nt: TGTGCCAGCAGCGGTCGACTGCCTCCTGGGGCCAACGTCCTGACTTTC

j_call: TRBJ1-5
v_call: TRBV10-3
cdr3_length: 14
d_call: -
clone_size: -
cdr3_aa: CAISQTDSNQPQHF
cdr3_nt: TGTGCCATCAGCCAGACAGATAGCAATCAGCCCCAGCATTTT

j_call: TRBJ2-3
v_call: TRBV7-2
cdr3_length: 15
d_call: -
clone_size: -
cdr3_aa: CASSLAYREADTQYF
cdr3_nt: TGTGCCAGCAGCTTGGCCTACAGGGAAGCAGATACGCAGTATTTT

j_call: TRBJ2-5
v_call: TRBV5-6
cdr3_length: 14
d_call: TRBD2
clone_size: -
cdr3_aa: CASSLLQGLKTQYF
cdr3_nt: TGTGCCAGCAGCTTGCTCCAGGGACTAAAGACCCAGTACTTC

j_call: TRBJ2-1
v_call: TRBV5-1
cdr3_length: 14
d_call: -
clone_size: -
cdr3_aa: CASKVREHNNEQFF
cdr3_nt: TGCGCCAGCAAGGTCAGGGAGCATAACAATGAGCAGTTCTTC

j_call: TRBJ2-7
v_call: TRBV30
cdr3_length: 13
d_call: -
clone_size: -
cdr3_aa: CAWNSGLAYEQYF
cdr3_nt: TGTGCCTGGAACTCAGGTTTGGCCTACGAGCAGTACTTC

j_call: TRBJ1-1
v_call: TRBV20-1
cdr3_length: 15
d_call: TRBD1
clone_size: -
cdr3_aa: CSAADGQGKNTEAFF
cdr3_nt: TGCAGTGCTGCCGATGGACAGGGCAAGAACACTGAAGCTTTCTTT

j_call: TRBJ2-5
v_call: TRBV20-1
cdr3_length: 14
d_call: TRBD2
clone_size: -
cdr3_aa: CSARGLAVQETQYF
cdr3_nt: TGCAGTGCTAGGGGACTAGCGGTCCAAGAGACCCAGTACTTC

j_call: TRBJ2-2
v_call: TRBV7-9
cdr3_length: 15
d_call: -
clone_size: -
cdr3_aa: CASSLAAGNTGELFF
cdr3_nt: TGTGCCAGCAGCTTAGCAGCCGGGAACACCGGGGAGCTGTTTTTT

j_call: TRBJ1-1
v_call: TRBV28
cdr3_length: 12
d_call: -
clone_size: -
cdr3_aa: CASSLSGYEAFF
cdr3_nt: TGTGCCAGCAGTTTATCTGGGTATGAAGCTTTCTTT

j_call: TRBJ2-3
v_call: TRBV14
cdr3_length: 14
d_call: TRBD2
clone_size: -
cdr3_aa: CASSRGLGSDTQYF
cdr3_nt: TGTGCCAGCAGTCGAGGACTAGGGTCGGATACGCAGTATTTT

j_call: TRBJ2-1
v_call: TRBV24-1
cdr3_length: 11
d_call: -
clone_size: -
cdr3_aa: CATSARAKQFF
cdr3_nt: TGTGCCACCAGTGCTCGGGCCAAGCAGTTCTTC

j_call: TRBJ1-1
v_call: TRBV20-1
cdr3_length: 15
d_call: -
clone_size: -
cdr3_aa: CSAREFEGRDTEAFF
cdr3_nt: TGCAGTGCTAGAGAGTTTGAGGGAAGGGACACTGAAGCTTTCTTT

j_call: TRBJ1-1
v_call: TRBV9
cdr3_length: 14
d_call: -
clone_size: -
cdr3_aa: CASSVVNENTEAFF
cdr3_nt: TGTGCCAGCAGCGTAGTGAACGAGAACACTGAAGCTTTCTTT

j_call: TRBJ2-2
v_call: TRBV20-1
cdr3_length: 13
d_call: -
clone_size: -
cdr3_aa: CSAPQQNTGELFF
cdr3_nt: TGCAGTGCTCCTCAGCAGAACACCGGGGAGCTGTTTTTT

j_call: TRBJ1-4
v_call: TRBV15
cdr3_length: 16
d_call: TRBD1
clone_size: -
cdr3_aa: CATSLIPPGGNEKLFF
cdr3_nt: TGTGCCACCAGCCTAATCCCGCCAGGGGGAAATGAAAAACTGTTTTTT

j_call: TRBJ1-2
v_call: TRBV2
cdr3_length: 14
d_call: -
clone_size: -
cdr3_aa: CASSRTFQGDGYTF
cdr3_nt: TGTGCCAGCAGTAGGACATTCCAAGGGGATGGCTACACCTTC

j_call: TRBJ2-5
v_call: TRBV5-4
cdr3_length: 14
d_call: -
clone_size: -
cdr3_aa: CASSIQGGRKTQYF
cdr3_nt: TGTGCCAGCAGCATCCAGGGGGGGCGGAAGACCCAGTACTTC

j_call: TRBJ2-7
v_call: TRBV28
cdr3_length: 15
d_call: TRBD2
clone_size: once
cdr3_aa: CASSLAGGNSYEQYF
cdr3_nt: TGTGCCAGCAGTCTAGCGGGAGGGAACTCCTACGAGCAGTACTTC

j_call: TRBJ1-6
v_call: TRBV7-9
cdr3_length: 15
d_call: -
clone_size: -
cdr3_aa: CASSLGTVVDSPLHF
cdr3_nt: TGTGCCAGCAGCTTAGGGACAGTCGTAGATTCACCCCTCCACTTT

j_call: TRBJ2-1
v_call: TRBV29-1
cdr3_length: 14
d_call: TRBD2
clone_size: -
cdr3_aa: CSVEGTSGYNEQFF
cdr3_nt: TGCAGCGTTGAAGGGACTAGCGGGTACAATGAGCAGTTCTTC

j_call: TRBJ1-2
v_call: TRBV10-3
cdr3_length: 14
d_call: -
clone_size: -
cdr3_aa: CAISVDTIGYGYTF
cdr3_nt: TGTGCCATCAGTGTAGACACGATCGGCTATGGCTACACCTTC

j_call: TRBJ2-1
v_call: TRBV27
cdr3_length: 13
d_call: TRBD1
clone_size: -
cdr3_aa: CASSLGRRDRPFF
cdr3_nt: TGTGCCAGCAGTTTAGGACGCCGGGACAGGCCGTTCTTC

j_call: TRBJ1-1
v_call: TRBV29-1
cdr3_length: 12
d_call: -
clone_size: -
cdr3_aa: CSAGTENTEAFF
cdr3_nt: TGCAGCGCCGGGACGGAGAACACTGAAGCTTTCTTT

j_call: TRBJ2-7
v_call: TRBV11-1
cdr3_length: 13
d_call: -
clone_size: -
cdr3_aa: CASRGAATYEQYF
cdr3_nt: TGTGCCAGCAGAGGAGCGGCCACCTACGAGCAGTACTTC

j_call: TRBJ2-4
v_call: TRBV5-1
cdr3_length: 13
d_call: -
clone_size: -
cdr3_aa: CASSLGAKNIQYF
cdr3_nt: TGCGCCAGCAGCTTGGGGGCCAAAAACATTCAGTACTTC

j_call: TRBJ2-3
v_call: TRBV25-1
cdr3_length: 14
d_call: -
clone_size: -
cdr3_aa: CASMGGGSTDTQYF
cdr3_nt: TGTGCCAGCATGGGCGGGGGCAGCACAGATACGCAGTATTTT

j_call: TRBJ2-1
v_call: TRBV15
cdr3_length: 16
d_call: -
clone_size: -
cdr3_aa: CATSRDSGVSDNEQFF
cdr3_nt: TGTGCCACCAGCAGAGATTCAGGAGTTAGTGACAATGAGCAGTTCTTC

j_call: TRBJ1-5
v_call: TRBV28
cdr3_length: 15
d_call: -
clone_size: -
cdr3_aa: CASSFGQGRNQPQHF
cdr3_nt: TGTGCCAGCAGTTTTGGCCAGGGACGGAATCAGCCCCAGCATTTT

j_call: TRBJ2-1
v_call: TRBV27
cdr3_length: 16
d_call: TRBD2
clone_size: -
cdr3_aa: CASTSRGTSGRNEQFF
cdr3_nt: TGTGCCAGCACTTCTAGAGGGACTAGCGGGCGCAATGAGCAGTTCTTC

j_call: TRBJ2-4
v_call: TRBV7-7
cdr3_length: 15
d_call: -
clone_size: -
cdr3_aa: CASSLAMQPKNIQYF
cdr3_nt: TGTGCTAGCAGCTTAGCGATGCAGCCCAAAAACATTCAGTACTTC

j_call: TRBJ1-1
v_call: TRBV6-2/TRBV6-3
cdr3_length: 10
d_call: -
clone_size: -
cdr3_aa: CATGGTEAFF
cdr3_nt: TGTGCCACCGGGGGCACTGAAGCTTTCTTT

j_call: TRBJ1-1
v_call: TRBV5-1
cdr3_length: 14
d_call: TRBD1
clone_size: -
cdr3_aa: CASSFQGVNTEAFF
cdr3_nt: TGCGCCAGCAGCTTCCAGGGGGTGAACACTGAAGCTTTCTTT

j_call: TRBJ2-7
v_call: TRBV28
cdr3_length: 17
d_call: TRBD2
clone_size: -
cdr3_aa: CATTSPGTSGRVYEQYF
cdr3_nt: TGTGCCACGACCAGCCCCGGGACTAGCGGGAGGGTCTACGAGCAGTACTTC

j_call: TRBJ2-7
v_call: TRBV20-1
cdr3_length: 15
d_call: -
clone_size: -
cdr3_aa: CSARVDQRTLGEQYF
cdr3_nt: TGCAGTGCTAGAGTAGATCAGCGAACTCTGGGCGAGCAGTACTTC

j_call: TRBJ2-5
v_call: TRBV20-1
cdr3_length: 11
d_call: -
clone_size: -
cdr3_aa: CSFYLQETQYF
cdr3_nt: TGCAGTTTCTACCTCCAAGAGACCCAGTACTTC

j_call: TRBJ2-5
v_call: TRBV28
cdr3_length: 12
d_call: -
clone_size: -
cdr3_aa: CASGTLAETQYF
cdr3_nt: TGTGCCAGCGGGACGCTCGCTGAGACCCAGTACTTC

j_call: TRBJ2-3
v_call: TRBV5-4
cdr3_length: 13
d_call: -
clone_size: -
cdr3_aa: CASSLGTRDTQYF
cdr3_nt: TGTGCCAGCAGCCTAGGGACCAGAGATACGCAGTATTTT

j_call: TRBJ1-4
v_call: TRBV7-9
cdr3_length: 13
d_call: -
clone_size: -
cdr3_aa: CASSPDLNEKLFF
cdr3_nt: TGTGCCAGCAGCCCCGACCTCAATGAAAAACTGTTTTTT

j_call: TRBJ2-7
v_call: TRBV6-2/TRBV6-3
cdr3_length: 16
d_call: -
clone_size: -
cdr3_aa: CASSGNLRGYSYEQYF
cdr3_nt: TGTGCCAGCAGTGGGAATCTGCGGGGTTACTCCTACGAGCAGTACTTC

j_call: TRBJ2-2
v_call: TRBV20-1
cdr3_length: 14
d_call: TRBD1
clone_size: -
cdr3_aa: CSASRTGDTGELFF
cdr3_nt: TGCAGTGCTAGCAGGACAGGGGACACCGGGGAGCTGTTTTTT

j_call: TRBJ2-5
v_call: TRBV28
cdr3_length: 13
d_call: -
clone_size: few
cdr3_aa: CASSLGPRETQYF
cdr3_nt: TGTGCCAGCAGTTTGGGACCCCGAGAGACCCAGTACTTC

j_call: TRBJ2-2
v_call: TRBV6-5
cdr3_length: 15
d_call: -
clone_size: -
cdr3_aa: CASSYGGARNGELFF
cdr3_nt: TGTGCCAGCAGTTACGGTGGGGCGCGGAACGGGGAGCTGTTTTTT

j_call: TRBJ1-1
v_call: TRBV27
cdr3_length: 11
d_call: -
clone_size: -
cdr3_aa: CASSLGRMAFF
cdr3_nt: TGTGCCAGCAGTTTGGGAAGGATGGCTTTCTTT

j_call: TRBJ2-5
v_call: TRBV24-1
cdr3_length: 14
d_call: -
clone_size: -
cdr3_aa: CATSDSPAQETQYF
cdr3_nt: TGTGCCACCAGTGATTCCCCGGCCCAAGAGACCCAGTACTTC

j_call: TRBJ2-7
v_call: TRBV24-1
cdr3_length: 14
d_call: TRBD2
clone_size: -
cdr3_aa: CATSDSGLAGEQYF
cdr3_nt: TGTGCCACCAGTGATTCGGGACTAGCGGGCGAGCAGTACTTC

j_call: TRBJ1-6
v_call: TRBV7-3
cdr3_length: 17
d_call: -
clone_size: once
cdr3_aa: CASPRDSDNPYNSPLHF
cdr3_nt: TGTGCCAGTCCCCGGGACTCAGATAATCCCTATAATTCACCCCTCCACTTT

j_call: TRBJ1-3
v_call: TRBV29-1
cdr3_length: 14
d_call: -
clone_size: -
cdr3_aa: CSALRGESRNTIYF
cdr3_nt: TGCAGCGCCCTTCGGGGGGAATCGAGAAACACCATATATTTT

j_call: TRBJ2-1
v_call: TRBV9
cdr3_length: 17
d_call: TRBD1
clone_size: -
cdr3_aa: CASSPRGGTGLSNEQFF
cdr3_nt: TGTGCCAGCAGCCCCAGGGGAGGGACAGGGCTTAGCAATGAGCAGTTCTTC

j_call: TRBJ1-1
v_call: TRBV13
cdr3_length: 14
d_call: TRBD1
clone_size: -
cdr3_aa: CASSVQDRGSEAFF
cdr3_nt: TGTGCCAGCAGCGTCCAGGACAGGGGATCGGAAGCTTTCTTT

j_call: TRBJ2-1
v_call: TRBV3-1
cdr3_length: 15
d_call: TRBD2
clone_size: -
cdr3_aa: CASSQDLLANNEQFF
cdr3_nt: TGTGCCAGCAGCCAAGACTTACTAGCGAACAATGAGCAGTTCTTC